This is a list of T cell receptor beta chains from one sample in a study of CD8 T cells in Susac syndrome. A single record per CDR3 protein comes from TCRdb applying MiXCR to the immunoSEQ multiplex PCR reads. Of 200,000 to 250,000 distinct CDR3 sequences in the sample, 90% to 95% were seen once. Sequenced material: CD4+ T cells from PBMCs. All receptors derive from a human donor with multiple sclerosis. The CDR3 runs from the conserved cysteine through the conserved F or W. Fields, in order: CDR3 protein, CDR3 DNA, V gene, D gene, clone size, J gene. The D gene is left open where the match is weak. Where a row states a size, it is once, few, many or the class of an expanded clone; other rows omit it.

CDR3 protein: CASSSPGQSYEQYF; CDR3 DNA: TGTGCCAGCAGCTCTCCAGGGCAGAGCTACGAGCAGTACTTC; V gene: TRBV5-4; D gene: .; clone size: .; J gene: TRBJ2-7
CDR3 protein: CAISESSGGEGEQYF; CDR3 DNA: TGTGCCATCAGTGAGTCGTCAGGGGGCGAGGGCGAGCAGTACTTC; V gene: TRBV10-3; D gene: TRBD1; clone size: .; J gene: TRBJ2-7
CDR3 protein: CASSHAGGKETQYF; CDR3 DNA: TGCGCCAGCAGCCACGCGGGAGGGAAGGAGACCCAGTACTTC; V gene: TRBV4-1; D gene: TRBD2; clone size: .; J gene: TRBJ2-5
CDR3 protein: CASTSTGWDTEAFF; CDR3 DNA: TGTGCCAGCACCTCGACAGGGTGGGACACTGAAGCTTTCTTT; V gene: TRBV28; D gene: TRBD1; clone size: .; J gene: TRBJ1-1
CDR3 protein: CASSSRGRAGELFF; CDR3 DNA: TGTGCCAGCAGCTCCCGCGGGCGCGCCGGGGAGCTGTTTTTT; V gene: TRBV5-4; D gene: .; clone size: .; J gene: TRBJ2-2
CDR3 protein: CASSPGTSGGASADTQYF; CDR3 DNA: TGCGCCAGCAGCCCCGGGACTAGCGGGGGGGCTTCGGCAGATACGCAGTATTTT; V gene: TRBV4-1; D gene: TRBD2; clone size: .; J gene: TRBJ2-3
CDR3 protein: CASSPDVGGLAGELFF; CDR3 DNA: TGTGCCAGCAGTCCTGATGTGGGGGGGCTGGCCGGGGAGCTGTTTTTT; V gene: TRBV12-3/TRBV12-4; D gene: .; clone size: .; J gene: TRBJ2-2
CDR3 protein: CASSSAGTAQETQYF; CDR3 DNA: TGCGCCAGCAGCTCTGCCGGGACAGCTCAAGAGACCCAGTACTTC; V gene: TRBV5-1; D gene: TRBD1; clone size: once; J gene: TRBJ2-5
CDR3 protein: CASSGTGPDNSPLHF; CDR3 DNA: TGCGCCAGCAGCGGTACCGGGCCCGATAATTCACCCCTCCACTTT; V gene: TRBV5-1; D gene: .; clone size: .; J gene: TRBJ1-6
CDR3 protein: CASSIKPQGVGTEAFF; CDR3 DNA: TGTGCCAGTAGTATAAAGCCACAGGGAGTAGGTACTGAAGCTTTCTTT; V gene: TRBV19; D gene: .; clone size: few; J gene: TRBJ1-1
CDR3 protein: CSASQLAGGDNEQFF; CDR3 DNA: TGCAGTGCTAGCCAACTAGCGGGGGGCGACAATGAGCAGTTCTTC; V gene: TRBV20-1; D gene: TRBD2; clone size: .; J gene: TRBJ2-1
CDR3 protein: CSAWSPGQGKGETQYF; CDR3 DNA: TGCAGTGCTTGGAGTCCGGGACAGGGAAAGGGAGAGACCCAGTACTTC; V gene: TRBV20-1; D gene: TRBD1; clone size: .; J gene: TRBJ2-5
CDR3 protein: CASSSRQTEKLFF; CDR3 DNA: TGTGCCAGCAGTAGCCGACAGACAGAAAAACTGTTTTTT; V gene: TRBV6-1; D gene: .; clone size: .; J gene: TRBJ1-4
CDR3 protein: CATSNRETGGQETQYF; CDR3 DNA: TGTGCCACCAGCAATCGTGAGACAGGAGGCCAAGAGACCCAGTACTTC; V gene: TRBV15; D gene: .; clone size: .; J gene: TRBJ2-5
CDR3 protein: CASSQEAVKYNEQFF; CDR3 DNA: TGCGCCAGCAGCCAAGAAGCGGTGAAGTACAATGAGCAGTTCTTC; V gene: TRBV4-1; D gene: .; clone size: .; J gene: TRBJ2-1
CDR3 protein: CASRGYPNTEAFF; CDR3 DNA: TGTGCCAGCAGGGGGTACCCGAACACTGAAGCTTTCTTT; V gene: TRBV27; D gene: .; clone size: .; J gene: TRBJ1-1
CDR3 protein: CASSRRAGVQETQYF; CDR3 DNA: TGTGCCAGCAGCCGTCGAGCAGGGGTGCAAGAGACCCAGTACTTC; V gene: TRBV7-8; D gene: .; clone size: once; J gene: TRBJ2-5
CDR3 protein: CASSLSSGEQFF; CDR3 DNA: TGTGCCAGCAGCTTGTCTAGCGGAGAGCAGTTCTTC; V gene: TRBV5-6; D gene: TRBD2; clone size: .; J gene: TRBJ2-1
CDR3 protein: CASGVTLDTEAFF; CDR3 DNA: TGTGCCAGCGGGGTCACTTTGGACACTGAAGCTTTCTTT; V gene: TRBV6-4; D gene: .; clone size: .; J gene: TRBJ1-1
CDR3 protein: CASSSILAGGNGGYTF; CDR3 DNA: TGCGCCAGCAGCTCCATCTTGGCAGGGGGCAACGGCGGCTACACCTTC; V gene: TRBV5-1; D gene: TRBD1; clone size: .; J gene: TRBJ1-2
CDR3 protein: CATQDRARLVYNEQFF; CDR3 DNA: TGTGCCACCCAGGACAGGGCCCGACTAGTCTACAATGAGCAGTTCTTC; V gene: TRBV15; D gene: TRBD1; clone size: once; J gene: TRBJ2-1
CDR3 protein: CASSFNSYNSPLHF; CDR3 DNA: TGTGCCAGCAGTTTTAACAGCTATAATTCACCCCTCCACTTT; V gene: TRBV12-3/TRBV12-4; D gene: .; clone size: .; J gene: TRBJ1-6
CDR3 protein: CASSQDGDGTEAFF; CDR3 DNA: TGCGCCAGCAGCCAAGATGGGGACGGCACTGAAGCTTTCTTT; V gene: TRBV4-1; D gene: .; clone size: .; J gene: TRBJ1-1
CDR3 protein: CASRLPGQGNYEQYF; CDR3 DNA: TGTGCCAGCAGACTACCGGGACAGGGGAACTACGAGCAGTACTTC; V gene: TRBV11-2; D gene: TRBD1; clone size: .; J gene: TRBJ2-7
CDR3 protein: CASSSGRGRYTEAFF; CDR3 DNA: TGTGCCAGCAGCTCAGGTCGAGGGCGATATACTGAAGCTTTCTTT; V gene: TRBV11-2; D gene: .; clone size: .; J gene: TRBJ1-1
CDR3 protein: CASSWGLAGGVNEQFF; CDR3 DNA: TGTGCCAGCAGCTGGGGACTAGCGGGGGGTGTCAATGAGCAGTTCTTC; V gene: TRBV5-4; D gene: TRBD2; clone size: .; J gene: TRBJ2-1
CDR3 protein: CASRKGLAANTGELFF; CDR3 DNA: TGTGCCAGCAGAAAGGGACTAGCGGCGAACACCGGGGAGCTGTTTTTT; V gene: TRBV6-2/TRBV6-3; D gene: TRBD2; clone size: once; J gene: TRBJ2-2
CDR3 protein: CASSTGTGSNQPQHF; CDR3 DNA: TGTGCCAGCAGCACCGGGACAGGGAGCAATCAGCCCCAGCATTTT; V gene: TRBV7-8; D gene: TRBD1; clone size: .; J gene: TRBJ1-5
CDR3 protein: CAIRAYSTDTQYF; CDR3 DNA: TGTGCCATCCGGGCCTACAGCACAGATACGCAGTATTTT; V gene: TRBV2; D gene: .; clone size: .; J gene: TRBJ2-3
CDR3 protein: CASSRTGIGDTQYF; CDR3 DNA: TGTGCCAGCAGTAGGACAGGAATAGGGGATACGCAGTATTTT; V gene: TRBV2; D gene: TRBD1; clone size: .; J gene: TRBJ2-3
CDR3 protein: CAWSGAPMNTEAFF; CDR3 DNA: TGTGCCTGGAGTGGGGCGCCCATGAACACTGAAGCTTTCTTT; V gene: TRBV30; D gene: .; clone size: .; J gene: TRBJ1-1
CDR3 protein: CASSESPGKSYEQYF; CDR3 DNA: TGTGCCAGCAGTGAGTCGCCAGGGAAGTCCTACGAGCAGTACTTC; V gene: TRBV2; D gene: .; clone size: .; J gene: TRBJ2-7
CDR3 protein: CASSGGTGGASGNEQFF; CDR3 DNA: TGCGCCAGCAGCGGGGGGACAGGGGGCGCATCTGGGAATGAGCAGTTCTTC; V gene: TRBV5-1; D gene: TRBD1; clone size: .; J gene: TRBJ2-1
CDR3 protein: CASSIPTGRTEAFF; CDR3 DNA: TGTGCCAGTAGTATCCCGACAGGGAGAACTGAAGCTTTCTTT; V gene: TRBV19; D gene: TRBD1; clone size: .; J gene: TRBJ1-1
CDR3 protein: CAISGRTDSYEQYF; CDR3 DNA: TGTGCCATCAGCGGAAGGACCGACTCCTACGAGCAGTACTTC; V gene: TRBV10-3; D gene: .; clone size: .; J gene: TRBJ2-7
CDR3 protein: CASRGSGANVLTF; CDR3 DNA: TGTGCCAGTAGGGGGTCTGGGGCCAACGTCCTGACTTTC; V gene: TRBV19; D gene: .; clone size: few; J gene: TRBJ2-6
CDR3 protein: CATSDGLGTGYGYTF; CDR3 DNA: TGTGCCACCAGTGATGGCCTCGGGACAGGTTATGGCTACACCTTC; V gene: TRBV24-1; D gene: TRBD1; clone size: .; J gene: TRBJ1-2
CDR3 protein: CASRRQGLTDTQYF; CDR3 DNA: TGTGCCAGCAGACGACAGGGGCTCACAGATACGCAGTATTTT; V gene: TRBV27; D gene: TRBD1; clone size: .; J gene: TRBJ2-3